The 28 T cell receptor beta chains reported below all come from one sample, sequenced in a study of identical twins listed by TCRdb under 2016. Library creation used 5' RACE. Sequencing took place on an Illumina HiSeq 2000. TCRdb applied fastp at Q25 and MiXCR to the public reads, then kept only in-frame beta chains. Every CDR3 protein is listed once, alongside the most common genes and DNA of its rows. The sample table shows 500,000 to 650,000 distinct CDR3 sequences, and around 7.4% are seen once. 1.6% of the sample comes from the top ten. These same data were also listed under a study on yellow fever vaccine responses in identical twins.

The specimen sequenced was PBMCs. The receptors were gathered from a woman younger than 30 in good health.

This clonotype has just a few counts. The CDR3 DNA follows: TGTGCCAGCAGTGAAGGGCAGATCCAAGAGACCCAGTACTTC. It codes for CASSEGQIQETQYF. The chain joins TRBV2 to TRBJ2-5, with D unclear. Per germline, CDR1 SNHLY and CDR2 FYNNEI. With 1 base removed from V and 1 base from J, the gap between germline ends came to 7 bases. This CDR3 is 14 amino acids long.

V is TRBV11-2 and J is TRBJ1-1; D is uncertain. Germline V lookup: CDR1 SGHAT, CDR2 FQNNGV. V lost 5 bases and J lost 4, with 8 bases in between. The CDR3 length is 12 residues. CDR3 in DNA: TGTGCCAGCAGCGCTGTTAGCACTGAAGCTTTCTTT. Its translation is CASSAVSTEAFF.

The chain uses TRBV29-1 and TRBJ2-3, with 8 nucleotides matching TRBD1. CDR3 length equals 14 residues. CDR1 and CDR2 from the germline V gene are SQVTM and ANQGSEA. With 1 base clipped from V and 6 bases from J, the junction kept 6 bases outside the gene matches. The CDR3 reads CSVEGQGIKDTQYF. The CDR3 region has the DNA TGCAGCGTTGAAGGACAGGGGATCAAGGATACGCAGTATTTT.

A few counts support this clonotype. The CDR3 bases are TGCAGTGCCCCCGGGCTGGGAAGGGACTCCTACAATGAGCAGTTCTTC. Its translation: CSAPGLGRDSYNEQFF. This chain uses TRBV20-1 with TRBJ2-1, with D unresolved. V dropped 6 bases and J dropped 0 bases, with 18 bases sitting between them. The CDR3 spans 16 residues. Germline V CDR1 and CDR2: DFQATT, SNEGSKA (reference sequence).

This clonotype appeared a single time. This chain uses TRBV3-1 with TRBJ2-2, with 9 bases aligning to TRBD2. Unmatched junction bases numbered 2, after V lost 0 bases and J lost 6 bases. CDR1 and CDR2 from the germline V gene are LGHDT and YNNKEL (reference sequence). The CDR3 has 15 amino acids. CDR3 DNA: TGTGCCAGCAGCCAAGAGGCTAGCGGGGCCGGGGAGCTGTTTTTT. It yields the protein CASSQEASGAGELFF. Using reference TRBV3-1 and TRBJ2-2 for the parts outside the CDR3, the full variable domain is DTAVSQTPKYLVTQMGNDKSIKCEQNLGHDTMYWYKQDSKKFLKIMFSYNNKELIINETVPNRFSPKSPDKAHLNLHINSLELGDSAVYFCASSQEASGAGELFFGEGSRLTVL.

V usage is TRBV5-1 and J usage is TRBJ2-7; D is perhaps TRBD1 or TRBD2 (5 bases each). CDR1 is SGHRS and CDR2 is YFSETQ in the germline V gene. Trimming shortened V by 0 bases and J by 6 bases, and 16 bases separated the two germline ends. The CDR3 is 15 amino acids. Written as DNA, the CDR3 is TGCGCCAGCAGCTTGGACTCAACAGGAGGACGCGAGCAGTACTTC. Protein: CASSLDSTGGREQYF.

The chain recombines TRBV5-1 with TRBJ2-3, with D tentatively TRBD1 or TRBD2 (6 bases each). This CDR3 has 16 residues. Deletions cut 4 bases from V and 2 bases from J, with 17 bases between. The germline gives CDR1 SGHRS, CDR2 YFSETQ. CDR3 loop: CASSPRWGADTDTQYF. In DNA, the CDR3 is TGCGCCAGCAGCCCCAGGTGGGGGGCGGACACAGATACGCAGTATTTT.

This clonotype was seen only a few times. The rearrangement joins TRBV5-1 to TRBJ2-7; D is ambiguous. This CDR3 is 13 amino acids long. CDR1 and CDR2 from the germline V gene are SGHRS and YFSETQ. V gave up 0 bases and J gave up 2 bases, with 6 bases separating them. CDR3 DNA sequence: TGCGCCAGCAGCTTGGTGGCGGCCTACGAGCAGTACTTC. Translation gives CASSLVAAYEQYF.

The chain uses TRBV7-9 and TRBJ2-1; a possible D gene is TRBD2 (6 bases). There are 16 residues in the CDR3. V lost 2 bases and J lost 7, with 18 bases in between. Germline lookup yields CDR1 SEHNR and CDR2 FQNEAQ (reference sequence). CDR3 DNA: TGTGCCAGCAGCTTAAGAGCGGAGACTAGTGATAATGAGCAGTTCTTC. Protein sequence: CASSLRAETSDNEQFF.

This clonotype was observed a handful of times. V is TRBV5-1 and J is TRBJ2-1, with TRBD2 matching over 9 bases. The CDR3 covers 17 residues. Germline-derived CDR1 and CDR2 are SGHRS and YFSETQ. V dropped 3 bases and J dropped 3; count of bases not matched to a gene: 10. The CDR3 reads CASSSGNSGSSYNEQFF. The DNA of the CDR3 is TGCGCCAGCAGCTCGGGGAATAGCGGGAGTAGCTACAATGAGCAGTTCTTC.

This clonotype was counted between two and nine times. V and J are TRBV13 and TRBJ2-1, with a weak D call TRBD1 (6 bases). The germline V gene encodes CDR1 PRHDT and CDR2 FYEKMQ (reference sequence). The V end lost 3 bases, the J end lost 5 bases, and 11 bases lay between the germline ends. The CDR3 extends over 14 amino acids. CDR3 protein: CASSLDSINNEQFF. The CDR3 DNA sequence: TGTGCCAGCAGCTTGGACAGCATAAACAATGAGCAGTTCTTC.

This clonotype has only a few counts. The rearrangement joins TRBV12-3 or TRBV12-4 to TRBJ1-5, with 7 bases aligning to TRBD1. The CDR3 covers 16 residues. The V gene end was trimmed by 1 base and the J gene end by 3 bases; junction bases not matched to a gene: 6. The CDR3 sequence: CASSLGGTVYNQPQHF. The CDR3 bases are TGTGCCAGCAGTTTAGGCGGGACAGTTTACAATCAGCCCCAGCATTTT.

This clonotype was found many times. The chain combines TRBV12-3 or TRBV12-4 with TRBJ2-1; 8 positions match TRBD1. The CDR3 is 14 amino acids. V shed 7 bases and J 3 bases; nucleotides not matched to a gene: 5. The CDR3 nucleotides are TGTGCCAGCATTGAAACAGGGGGCTACAATGAGCAGTTCTTC. Protein: CASIETGGYNEQFF.

This clonotype was observed a handful of times. The rearrangement links TRBV9 to TRBJ2-7; 13 bases match TRBD2. Trimming removed 4 bases from V and 5 bases from J; junction bases left unmatched: 3. Per germline, CDR1 SGDLS and CDR2 YYNGEE. CDR3 size: 14 residues. The CDR3 loop is CASSMTSGRHEQYF. CDR3 DNA sequence: TGTGCCAGCAGCATGACTAGCGGGAGGCACGAGCAGTACTTC. Drawing the rest from reference TRBV9 and TRBJ2-7, the complete variable domain is DSGVTQTPKHLITATGQRVTLRCSPRSGDLSVYWYQQSLDQGLQFLIQYYNGEERAKGNILERFSAQQFPDLHSELNLSSLELGDSALYFCASSMTSGRHEQYFGPGTRLTVT.

A word on this clonotype: This may arise from a read error, as a much more abundant clone is one base away. V is TRBV9 and J is TRBJ2-7, with D perhaps being TRBD1 or TRBD2 (5 bases each). This CDR3 region has 14 residues. The V gene's germline CDR1 is SGDLS and CDR2 YYNGEE. Here the CDR3 DNA reads TGTGCCAGCAGCGTAGAACTAGGGACCTACGAGCTGTACTTC. Translated: CASSVELGTYELYF.

This chain links TRBV7-6 with TRBJ2-5; 9 bases match TRBD1. From germline, CDR1 is SGHVS and CDR2 FNYEAQ. The CDR3 contains 14 residues. V trimming: 8 bases; J trimming: 5 bases; junction bases outside the gene matches: 9. Here the CDR3 DNA reads TGTGCCAGCGGAAGGACAGGGGTAGGGGAGACCCAGTACTTC. Amino acids: CASGRTGVGETQYF.

This clonotype has more than one count but fewer than ten. This sequence joins TRBV6-2 or TRBV6-3 and TRBJ2-1, with TRBD1 identical over 7 bases. Per germline, CDR1 MNHEY and CDR2 SVGEGT. This CDR3 has 14 residues. The junction had 2 bases not matched to a gene; V was cut back by 3 bases and J by 3 bases. CDR3 DNA sequence: TGTGCCAGCAGTTATGGGACAGACTACAATGAGCAGTTCTTC. Protein product: CASSYGTDYNEQFF.

This clonotype has only a few counts. The CDR3 sequence: CASSTTLVGEQFF. CDR3 nucleotides: TGTGCCAGCAGTACGACTCTGGTTGGTGAGCAGTTCTTC. The rearrangement joins TRBV12-3 or TRBV12-4 to TRBJ2-1; D unresolved. The CDR3 sequence is 13 residues long. Trimming cost V 5 bases and J 9 bases, with 14 bases left between them.

This clonotype was picked up many times. The V and J genes are TRBV28 and TRBJ2-7; 7 nucleotides match TRBD1. The length of the CDR3 is 14 residues. Per the germline V gene, CDR1 is MDHEN and CDR2 is SYDVKM. V shed 5 bases and J 6 bases; nucleotides not matched to a gene: 10. In nucleotides, the CDR3 is TGTGCCAGCAGTCCCGACAGGGTGTATCGCGAGCAGTACTTC. The encoded protein is CASSPDRVYREQYF.

Only a few counts were recorded for this clonotype. This chain links TRBV19 with TRBJ2-7, with D perhaps matching TRBD2 (6 bases). Germline-derived CDR1 and CDR2 are LNHDA and SQIVND (reference sequence). This CDR3 is built from 15 residues. V lost 3 bases, J lost 10 bases, and 22 bases lay in between. In DNA form, the CDR3 reads TGTGCCAGTAGTATTGGAGGAGCGGGCCTACGAGAACAGTACTTC. It specifies CASSIGGAGLREQYF.

This clonotype has ten or more counts. The chain recombines TRBV11-2 with TRBJ2-7, with D unclear. Trimming pared 9 bases from V and 7 bases from J, leaving 13 bases between. The CDR3 is made up of 11 amino acids. The germline CDR1 and CDR2 sequences are SGHAT and FQNNGV. CDR3 loop: CASSVWIEQYF. The CDR3 coding sequence is TGTGCCAGTTCTGTTTGGATTGAGCAGTACTTC.

V and J are TRBV5-6 and TRBJ1-5, with a possible D match to TRBD1 (6 bases). This CDR3 is built from 14 residues. CDR1 SGHDT and CDR2 YYEEEE come from the germline V gene. V shed 3 bases and J shed 6 bases, with 13 bases lying between them. CDR3 residues: CASSSWGAVQPQHF. CDR3 DNA sequence: TGTGCCAGCAGCTCATGGGGGGCAGTTCAGCCCCAGCATTTT.

This clonotype was seen a few times. CDR3 in DNA: TGTGCCAGCAGCTCGGGCCAGGGGCTGAACACTGAAGCTTTCTTT. It specifies CASSSGQGLNTEAFF. This rearrangement joins TRBV5-4 to TRBJ1-1, with a tentative D call TRBD1 (6 bases). Germline CDR1 and CDR2: SGHNT and YYREEE (reference sequence). This CDR3 contains 15 residues. Trimming took 3 bases from V and 0 from J, leaving 12 bases between them.

This clonotype has just a few counts. The chain recombines TRBV6-1 with TRBJ1-1; D is ambiguous. V lost 10 bases, J lost 1 base, and 13 bases lay in between. CDR1 and CDR2 (germline): MNHNS, SASEGT. The CDR3 runs 13 residues. The CDR3 DNA reads as TGTGCCACCCTCGGCGGACCGAACACTGAAGCTTTCTTT. Encoded protein: CATLGGPNTEAFF.

This clonotype has only a few counts. The chain couples TRBV12-5 to TRBJ1-4; D remains ambiguous. This CDR3 contains 14 residues. The ends were cut back, 7 bases at V and 13 bases at J, with 22 bases in the middle. Germline V lookup: CDR1 LGHNT, CDR2 FRNRAP. The CDR3 nucleotides are TGTGCTAGTGAGGCCCGTGTCCCGGGTGGAGGACTGTTTTTT. It translates to CASEARVPGGGLFF.

This clonotype was recorded a few times. The chain has TRBV3-1 and TRBJ1-1; no firm D call. Germline-derived CDR1 and CDR2 are LGHDT and YNNKEL (reference sequence). This CDR3 spans 14 amino acids. Trimming shortened V by 6 bases and J by 5 bases, and 16 bases separated the two germline ends. The CDR3 nucleotides read TGTGCCAGCAGTCCGACCGCGGTGGGTACTGAAGCTTTCTTT. Its protein is CASSPTAVGTEAFF.

There are a few counts of this clonotype. The rearrangement links TRBV5-1 to TRBJ2-1; TRBD1 matches 10 bases. The germline V gene has CDR1 SGHRS and CDR2 YFSETQ. The CDR3 totals 16 residues. V gave up 0 bases and J gave up 9 bases; unmatched junction bases: 9. The CDR3 reads CASSLALRRDRGEQFF. The CDR3 bases are TGCGCCAGCAGCTTGGCCCTACGCCGGGACAGGGGTGAGCAGTTCTTC. The full variable domain, rest sourced from reference TRBV5-1 and TRBJ2-1, is KAGVTQTPRYLIKTRGQQVTLSCSPISGHRSVSWYQQTPGQGLQFLFEYFSETQRNKGNFPGRFSGRQFSNSRSEMNVSTLELGDSALYLCASSLALRRDRGEQFFGPGTRLTVL.

There are many counts of this clonotype. This chain connects TRBV29-1 to TRBJ2-3, with TRBD1 matching over 8 bases. V lost 7 bases to trimming and J lost 1 base; unmatched junction nucleotides: 4. CDR3 length: 13 residues. Germline V CDR1 and CDR2: SQVTM, ANQGSEA. This CDR3 is CSGAGGGTDTQYF. The CDR3 DNA reads TGCAGCGGAGCAGGGGGCGGCACAGATACGCAGTATTTT.